This paragraph covers one TCR beta chain sequence. The data were obtained in a study of control samples from healthy donors and cancer patients. This table comes from immunoSEQ multiplex PCR, and its TCRdb copy is limited to in-frame clones, with some not included. This sample has tens of thousands of clones, with over 85% found just once. The CDR3 covers 14 residues. Germline assignment: CDR1 MNHEY and CDR2 SVGAGI. Between the trimmed V and J ends, which lost 4 bases and 0 bases, there was a span of 10 bases. The chain couples TRBV6-5 to TRBJ2-7; possibly TRBD1 for D (5 bases). The sequenced sample was blood. The receptor was derived from a man in his fifties in good health. This CDR3 reads CASSSTRVSYEQYF. For the CDR3, the DNA is TGTGCCAGCAGTTCGACCAGGGTCTCCTACGAGCAGTACTTC.